This T cell receptor beta chain was retrieved from a study of blood T cell repertoires in COVID-19 (dated by TCRdb to the early 2020s). For the wider study: Samples covering the acute and convalescent phases of COVID-19 were provided by collaborators in the United States, Italy and Spain. The material from the prospective study consisted of cDNA or gDNA derived from T cells, B-cell-depleted T cells, or PBMCs. Subjects who had been exposed to COVID-19, were actively infected with it, or had recovered from it provided the deeply sampled blood TCRbeta repertoires that made up the dataset. A freely available public database, intended as a resource for researchers studying the immune response to SARS-CoV-2, is where the repertoires were released. The samples were drawn from two sources: the first 160 participants of the ongoing ImmuneRACE study, and about 1,300 subjects contributed by 6 global collaborators. The sample metadata nearly always contained a de-identified subject ID, COVID-19 status, age in years and sex. Where available, HLA class I and class II types were obtained from metadata supplied by the sample provider rather than from assay-based typing. Results and caveats for the whole study, not just this receptor: The quantity of clinical and demographic metadata differed by source and by participant and was supplied without curation.

Whole blood was collected in K2EDTA tubes by collaborating institutions according to the institutions' own protocols. For TCRbeta analysis, collaborator samples were shipped as frozen whole blood, as isolated PBMCs, or as DNA extracted from either sample type. TCRbeta CDR3 regions were amplified from genomic DNA using the immunoSEQ Assay, a bias-controlled multiplex PCR. The authors processed their data as follows. The number of nucleated cells in each sample was estimated from the amplification of reference gene primers within the assay. To quantify the absolute abundance of each unique TCRbeta CDR3 rearrangement, sequence reads were collapsed and filtered. For each sample, productive Simpson clonality was calculated as the square root of Simpson's diversity index across productive rearrangements. The source is immuneACCESS, and TCRdb retained only in-frame sequences with V and J called. Part of the clones is not carried over; for the studies checked, unresolved V genes explain less than half of this, and the remainder is unexplained. V, J and clone size are taken as reported in that table, and D and trimming were inferred from the DNA itself. Here the sample has approximately 270,000 clones; approximately 86% occur a single time. The top ten clonotypes cover approximately 8.2% of the sample.

A remark on this clone: Its antigen is still unknown. No qualities accompany the bases; no much larger clone lies one base away.

The sequence derives from a man between 40 and 49 years old with active or convalescent COVID-19. Sequencing used peripheral blood.

The sequenced DNA is TGTGCCAGCAGCCCCCAAAGCGGGAGGGCCCTCAATGAGCAGTTCTTC. Its protein product is CASSPQSGRALNEQFF. The chain is encoded by TRBV7-3 joined to TRBJ2-1, and 10 junctional nucleotides match TRBD2. Taken from cysteine to phenylalanine, the CDR3 has 16 residues. Here the CDR3 DNA is all that survives: 48 bases in frame from base 1. Per the germline V gene, SGHTA is the CDR1 and FQGTGA is the CDR2. After removal of 5 bases from V and 6 bases from J, the junction retains 10 bases not matched to a gene.